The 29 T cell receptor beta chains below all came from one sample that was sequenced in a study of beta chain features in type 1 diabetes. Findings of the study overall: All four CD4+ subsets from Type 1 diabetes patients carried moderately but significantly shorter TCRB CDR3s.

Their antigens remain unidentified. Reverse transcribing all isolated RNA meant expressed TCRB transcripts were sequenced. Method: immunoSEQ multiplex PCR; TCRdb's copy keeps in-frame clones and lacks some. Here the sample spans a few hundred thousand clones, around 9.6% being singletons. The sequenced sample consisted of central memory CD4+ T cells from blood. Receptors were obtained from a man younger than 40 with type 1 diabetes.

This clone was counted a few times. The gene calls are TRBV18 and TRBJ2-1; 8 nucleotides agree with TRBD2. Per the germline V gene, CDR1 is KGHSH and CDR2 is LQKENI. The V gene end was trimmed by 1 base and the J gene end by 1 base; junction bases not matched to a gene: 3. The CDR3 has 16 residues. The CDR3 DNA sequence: TGTGCCAGCTCACCACAAGCGGGAGTGTCCTACAATGAGCAGTTCTTC. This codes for CASSPQAGVSYNEQFF.

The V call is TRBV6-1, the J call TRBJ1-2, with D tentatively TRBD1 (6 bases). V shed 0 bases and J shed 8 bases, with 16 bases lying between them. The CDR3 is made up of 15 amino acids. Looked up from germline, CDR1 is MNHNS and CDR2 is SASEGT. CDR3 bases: TGTGCCAGCAGTGAAGCCCGGACAGCCAGGGTGGGCTACACCTTC. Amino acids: CASSEARTARVGYTF.

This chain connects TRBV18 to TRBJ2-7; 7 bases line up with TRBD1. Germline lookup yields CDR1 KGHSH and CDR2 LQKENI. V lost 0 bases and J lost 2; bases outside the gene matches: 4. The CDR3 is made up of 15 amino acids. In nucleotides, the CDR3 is TGTGCCAGCTCACCACCGGGACAGACCGCCTACGAGCAGTACTTC. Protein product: CASSPPGQTAYEQYF.

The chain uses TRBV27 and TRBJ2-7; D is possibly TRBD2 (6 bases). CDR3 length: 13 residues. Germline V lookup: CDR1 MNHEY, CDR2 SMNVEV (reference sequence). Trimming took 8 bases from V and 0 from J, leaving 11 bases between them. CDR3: CASAGTGSYEQYF. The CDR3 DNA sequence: TGTGCCAGCGCGGGGACCGGCTCCTACGAGCAGTACTTC.

CDR3 region: CASSGRDRVVGAFF. As DNA, the CDR3 is TGTGCCAGCAGTGGCCGGGACAGGGTTGTCGGAGCTTTCTTT. This chain uses TRBV6-5 with TRBJ1-1, with 9 bases identical to TRBD1. In germline, CDR1 is MNHEY, CDR2 SVGAGI. This CDR3 is built from 14 residues. V trimming: 5 bases; J trimming: 10 bases; junction bases outside the gene matches: 11.

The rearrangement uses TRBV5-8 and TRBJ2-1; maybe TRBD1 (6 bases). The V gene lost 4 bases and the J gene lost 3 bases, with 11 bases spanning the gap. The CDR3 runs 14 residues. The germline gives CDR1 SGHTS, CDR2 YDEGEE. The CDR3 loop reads CASSLRQVYNEQFF. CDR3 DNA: TGTGCCAGCAGCCTTCGACAGGTCTACAATGAGCAGTTCTTC.

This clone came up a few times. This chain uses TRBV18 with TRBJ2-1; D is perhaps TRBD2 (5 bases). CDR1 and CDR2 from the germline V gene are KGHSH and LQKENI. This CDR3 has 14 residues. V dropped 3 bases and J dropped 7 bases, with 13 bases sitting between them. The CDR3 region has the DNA TGTGCCAGCTCACCTTCCACGTCGGGGAATGAGCAGTTCTTC. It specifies CASSPSTSGNEQFF.

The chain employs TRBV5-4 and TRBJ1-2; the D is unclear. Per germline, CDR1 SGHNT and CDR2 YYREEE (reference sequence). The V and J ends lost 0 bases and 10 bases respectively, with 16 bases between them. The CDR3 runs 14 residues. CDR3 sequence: CASSLGTVVVAYTF. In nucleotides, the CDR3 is TGTGCCAGCAGCTTGGGGACGGTAGTGGTAGCCTACACCTTC. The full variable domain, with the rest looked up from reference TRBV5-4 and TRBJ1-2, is ETGVTQSPTHLIKTRGQQVTLRCSSQSGHNTVSWYQQALGQGPQFIFQYYREEENGRGNFPPRFSGLQFPNYSSELNVNALELDDSALYLCASSLGTVVVAYTFGSGTRLTVV.

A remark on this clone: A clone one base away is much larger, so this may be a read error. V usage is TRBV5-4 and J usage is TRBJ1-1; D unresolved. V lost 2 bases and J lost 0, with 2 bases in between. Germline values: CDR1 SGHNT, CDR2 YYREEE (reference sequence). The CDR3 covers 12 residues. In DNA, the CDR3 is TGTGCCAGCAGCTTAATGAACACTGAAGCTTTCTTT. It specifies CASSLMNTEAFF.

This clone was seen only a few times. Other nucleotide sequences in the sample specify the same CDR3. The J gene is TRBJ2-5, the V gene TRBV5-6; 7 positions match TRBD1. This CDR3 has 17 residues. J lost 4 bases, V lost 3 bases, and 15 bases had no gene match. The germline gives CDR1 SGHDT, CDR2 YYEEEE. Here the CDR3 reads CASSSYGTARSRETQYF. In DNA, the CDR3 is TGTGCCAGCAGCTCCTACGGGACAGCACGATCAAGAGAGACCCAGTACTTC.

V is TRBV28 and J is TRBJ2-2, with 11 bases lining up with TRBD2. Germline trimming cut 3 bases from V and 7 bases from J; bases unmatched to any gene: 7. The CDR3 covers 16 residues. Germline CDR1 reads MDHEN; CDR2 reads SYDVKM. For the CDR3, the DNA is TGTGCCAGCAGTTTGTTTAGCGGGAGGGCCGACGGGGAGCTGTTTTTT. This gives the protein CASSLFSGRADGELFF.

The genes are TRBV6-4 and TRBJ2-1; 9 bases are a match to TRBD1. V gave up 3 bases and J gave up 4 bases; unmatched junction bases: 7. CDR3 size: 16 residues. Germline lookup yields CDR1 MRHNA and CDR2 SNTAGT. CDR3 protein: CASSDTQGAYYNEQFF. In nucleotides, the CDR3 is TGTGCCAGCAGTGATACACAGGGGGCCTATTACAATGAGCAGTTCTTC.

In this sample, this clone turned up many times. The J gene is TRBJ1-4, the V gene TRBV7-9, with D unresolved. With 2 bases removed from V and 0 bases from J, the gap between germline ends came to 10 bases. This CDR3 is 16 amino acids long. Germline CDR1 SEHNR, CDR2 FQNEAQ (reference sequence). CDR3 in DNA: TGTGCCAGCAGCTTACCTAGGATAGCAACTAATGAAAAACTGTTTTTT. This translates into CASSLPRIATNEKLFF.

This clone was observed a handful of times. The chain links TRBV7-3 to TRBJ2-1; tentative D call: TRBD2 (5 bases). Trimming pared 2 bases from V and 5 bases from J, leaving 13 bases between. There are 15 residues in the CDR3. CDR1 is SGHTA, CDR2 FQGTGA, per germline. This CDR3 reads CASSLQISGHNEQFF. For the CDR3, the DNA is TGTGCCAGCAGCTTACAGATAAGCGGTCACAATGAGCAGTTCTTC. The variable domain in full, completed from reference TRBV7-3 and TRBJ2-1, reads GAGVSQTPSNKVTEKGKYVELRCDPISGHTALYWYRQSLGQGPEFLIYFQGTGAADDSGLPNDRFFAVRPEGSVSTLKIQRTERGDSAVYLCASSLQISGHNEQFFGPGTRLTVL.

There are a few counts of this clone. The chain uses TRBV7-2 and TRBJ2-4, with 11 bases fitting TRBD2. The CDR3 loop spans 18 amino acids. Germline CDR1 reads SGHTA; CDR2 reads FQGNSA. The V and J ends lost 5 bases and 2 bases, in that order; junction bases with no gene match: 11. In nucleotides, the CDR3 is TGTGCCAGCAGCCTTATAGCGGGAGGGGGTTGGACCAAAAACATTCAGTACTTC. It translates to CASSLIAGGGWTKNIQYF. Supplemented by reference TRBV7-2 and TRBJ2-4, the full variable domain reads GAGVSQSPSNKVTEKGKDVELRCDPISGHTALYWYRQSLGQGLEFLIYFQGNSAPDKSGLPSDRFSAERTGGSVSTLTIQRTQQEDSAVYLCASSLIAGGGWTKNIQYFGAGTRLSVL.

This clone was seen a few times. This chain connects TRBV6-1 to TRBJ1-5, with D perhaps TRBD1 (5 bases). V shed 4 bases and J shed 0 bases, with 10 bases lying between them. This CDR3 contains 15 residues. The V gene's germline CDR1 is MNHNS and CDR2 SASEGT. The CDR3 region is CASSGDRYSNQPQHF. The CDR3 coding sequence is TGTGCCAGCAGTGGCGACAGATATAGCAATCAGCCCCAGCATTTT.

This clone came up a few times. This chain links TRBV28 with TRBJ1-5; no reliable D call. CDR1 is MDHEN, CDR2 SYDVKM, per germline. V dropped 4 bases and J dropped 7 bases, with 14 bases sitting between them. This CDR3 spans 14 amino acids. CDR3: CASSSGGSKQPQHF. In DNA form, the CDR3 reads TGTGCCAGCAGTTCGGGCGGGTCGAAACAGCCCCAGCATTTT.

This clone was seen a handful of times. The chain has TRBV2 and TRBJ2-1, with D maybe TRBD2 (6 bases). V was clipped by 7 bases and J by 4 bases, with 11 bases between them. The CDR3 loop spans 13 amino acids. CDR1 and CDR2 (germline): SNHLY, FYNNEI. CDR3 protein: CASMASVYNEQFF. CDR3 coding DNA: TGTGCCAGCATGGCTAGCGTTTACAATGAGCAGTTCTTC.

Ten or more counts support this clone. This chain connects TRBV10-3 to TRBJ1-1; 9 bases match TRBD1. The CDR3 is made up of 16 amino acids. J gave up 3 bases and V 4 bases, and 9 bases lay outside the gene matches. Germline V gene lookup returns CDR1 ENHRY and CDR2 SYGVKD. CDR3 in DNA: TGTGCCATCAGTGGAGGTACAGGGGGCTCGGACACTGAAGCTTTCTTT. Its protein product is CAISGGTGGSDTEAFF.

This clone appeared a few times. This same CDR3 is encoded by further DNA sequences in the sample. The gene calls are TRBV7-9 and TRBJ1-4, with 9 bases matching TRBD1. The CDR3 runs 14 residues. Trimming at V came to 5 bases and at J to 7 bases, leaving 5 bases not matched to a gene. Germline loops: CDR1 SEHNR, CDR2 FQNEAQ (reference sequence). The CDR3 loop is CASSLDRGGEKLFF. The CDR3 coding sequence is TGTGCCAGCAGCCTCGACAGGGGGGGTGAAAAACTGTTTTTT.

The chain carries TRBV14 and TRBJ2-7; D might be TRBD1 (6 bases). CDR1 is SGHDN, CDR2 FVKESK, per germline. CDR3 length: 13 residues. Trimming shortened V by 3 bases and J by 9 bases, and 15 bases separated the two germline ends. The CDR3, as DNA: TGTGCCAGCAGCCAGCTCACACAGGGATCGCAGTACTTC. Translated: CASSQLTQGSQYF.

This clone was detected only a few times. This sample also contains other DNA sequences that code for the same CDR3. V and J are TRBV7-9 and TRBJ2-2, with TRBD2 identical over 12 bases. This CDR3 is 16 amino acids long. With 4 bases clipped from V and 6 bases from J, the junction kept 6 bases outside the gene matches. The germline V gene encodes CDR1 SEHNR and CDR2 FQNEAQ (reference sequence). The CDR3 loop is CASSSRLAGVPGELFF. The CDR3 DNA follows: TGTGCCAGCAGCTCTCGACTAGCGGGGGTCCCCGGGGAGCTGTTTTTT.

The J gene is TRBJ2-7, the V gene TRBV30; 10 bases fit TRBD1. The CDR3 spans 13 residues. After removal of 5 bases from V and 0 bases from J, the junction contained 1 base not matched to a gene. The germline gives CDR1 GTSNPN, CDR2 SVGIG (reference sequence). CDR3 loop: CAWDRGRSYEQYF. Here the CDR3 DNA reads TGTGCCTGGGACAGGGGGCGCTCCTACGAGCAGTACTTC.

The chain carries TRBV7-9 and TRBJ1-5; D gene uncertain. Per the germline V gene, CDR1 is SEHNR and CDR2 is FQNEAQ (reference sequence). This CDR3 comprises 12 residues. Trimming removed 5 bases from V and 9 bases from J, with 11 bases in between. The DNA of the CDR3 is TGTGCCAGCAGCGATAGTTCAGGGCCCCAGCATTTT. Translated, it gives CASSDSSGPQHF.

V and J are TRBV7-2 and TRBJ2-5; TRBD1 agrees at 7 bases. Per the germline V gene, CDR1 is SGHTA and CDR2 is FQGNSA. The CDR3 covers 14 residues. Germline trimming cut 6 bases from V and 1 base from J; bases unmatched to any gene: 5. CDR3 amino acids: CASSYRGPQETQYF. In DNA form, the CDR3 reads TGTGCCAGCAGTTACAGGGGTCCCCAAGAGACCCAGTACTTC.

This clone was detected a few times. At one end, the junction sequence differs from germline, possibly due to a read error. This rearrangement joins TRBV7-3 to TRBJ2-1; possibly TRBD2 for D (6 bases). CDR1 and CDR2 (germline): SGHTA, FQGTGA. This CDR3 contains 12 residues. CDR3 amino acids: CASSPRRGEQFF. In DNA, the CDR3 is TGCGCCAGCAGCCCCAGGAGGGGTGAGCAGTTCTTC. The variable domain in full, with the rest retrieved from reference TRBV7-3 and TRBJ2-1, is GAGVSQTPSNKVTEKGKYVELRCDPISGHTALYWYRQSLGQGPEFLIYFQGTGAADDSGLPNDRFFAVRPEGSVSTLKIQRTERGDSAVYLCASSPRRGEQFFGPGTRLTVL.

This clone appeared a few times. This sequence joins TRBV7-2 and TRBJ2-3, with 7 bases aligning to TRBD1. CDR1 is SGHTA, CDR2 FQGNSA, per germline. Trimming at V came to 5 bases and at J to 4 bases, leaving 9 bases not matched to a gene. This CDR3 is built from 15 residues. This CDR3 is CASSQQGSGADTQYF. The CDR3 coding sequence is TGTGCCAGCAGCCAACAGGGGAGTGGAGCAGATACGCAGTATTTT.

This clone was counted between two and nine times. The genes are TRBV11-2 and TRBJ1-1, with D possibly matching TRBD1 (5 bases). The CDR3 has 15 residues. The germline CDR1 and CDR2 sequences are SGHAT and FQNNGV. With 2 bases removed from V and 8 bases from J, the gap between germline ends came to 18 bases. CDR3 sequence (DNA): TGTGCCAGCAGCTTACTCCAGGGCGGATTTGGAGAAGCTTTCTTT. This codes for CASSLLQGGFGEAFF.

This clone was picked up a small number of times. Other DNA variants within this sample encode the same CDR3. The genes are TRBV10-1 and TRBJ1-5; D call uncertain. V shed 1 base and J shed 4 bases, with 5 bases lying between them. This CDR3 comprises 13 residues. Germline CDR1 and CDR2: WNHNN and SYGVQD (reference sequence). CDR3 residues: CASSEFGNQPQHF. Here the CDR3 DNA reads TGCGCCAGCAGTGAGTTTGGGAATCAGCCCCAGCATTTT.